Sequencing of this T cell receptor beta chain was carried out in a study of blood T cells in healthy people across ages. Study information: For every two T cells, template switching captured about one barcoded beta molecule.

Unmatched junction bases numbered 7, after V lost 6 bases and J lost 0 bases. Germline loops: CDR1 SEHNR, CDR2 FQNEAQ (reference sequence). The CDR3 sequence is 16 residues long. Each donor supplied roughly 10 milliliters of peripheral blood. A J-beta primer mix and a sample-barcoded 5' primer were used in a second PCR of roughly 7 to 12 cycles. MiXCR, applied by TCRdb to the 5' RACE reads, yields one record per CDR3 protein. The sample carries about 1.6 million distinct CDR3 sequences, around 36% recorded once. This clonotype appeared a few times. Its antigen is unknown. Study conclusions and caveats: Naive CD4+ cell counts and diversity both ran higher in long-lived than in aged donors.

Sequenced sample: blood. The TCR was taken from a woman aged 30 to 39 in good health. The gene calls are TRBV7-9 and TRBJ2-1, with 8 bases that match TRBD2. CDR3 DNA: TGTGCCAGCAGACCAAGAAGCGGGAGCTCCTACAATGAGCAGTTCTTC. Translated: CASRPRSGSSYNEQFF.